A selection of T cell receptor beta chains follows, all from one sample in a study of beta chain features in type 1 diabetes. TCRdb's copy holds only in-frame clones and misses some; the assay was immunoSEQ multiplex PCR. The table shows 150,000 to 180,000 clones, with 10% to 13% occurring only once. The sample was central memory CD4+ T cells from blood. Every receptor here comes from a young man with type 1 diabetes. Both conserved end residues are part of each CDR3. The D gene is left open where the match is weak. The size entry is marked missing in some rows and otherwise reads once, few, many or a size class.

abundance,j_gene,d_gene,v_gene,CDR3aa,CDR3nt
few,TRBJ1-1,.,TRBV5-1,CASKEGSLNTEAFF,TGCGCCAGCAAGGAGGGGTCGTTGAACACTGAAGCTTTCTTT
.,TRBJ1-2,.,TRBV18,CASSPLQALNYGYTF,TGTGCCAGCTCACCCTTACAGGCTCTTAACTATGGCTACACCTTC
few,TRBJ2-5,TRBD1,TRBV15,CATSGRTGETQYF,TGTGCCACCAGCGGAAGGACAGGAGAGACCCAGTACTTC
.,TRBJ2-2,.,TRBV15,CATSMGLQGTGELFF,TGTGCCACCAGCATGGGATTACAGGGTACCGGGGAGCTGTTTTTT
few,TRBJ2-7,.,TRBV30,CAWSQGWANEQYF,TGTGCCTGGAGCCAGGGCTGGGCAAACGAGCAGTACTTC
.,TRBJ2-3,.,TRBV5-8,CASSLYQRSTDTQYF,TGTGCCAGCAGCTTGTACCAGCGGAGCACAGATACGCAGTATTTT
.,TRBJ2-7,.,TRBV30,CAWSTTWASYEQYF,TGTGCCTGGAGCACCACCTGGGCTTCCTACGAGCAGTACTTC
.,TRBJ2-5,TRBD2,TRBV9,CASSVYPLAGLGGTQYF,TGTGCCAGCAGCGTTTACCCATTAGCGGGACTTGGGGGGACCCAGTACTTC
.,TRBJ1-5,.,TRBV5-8,CASSRDWRSNQPQHF,TGTGCCAGCAGCCGAGACTGGCGGAGCAATCAGCCCCAGCATTTT
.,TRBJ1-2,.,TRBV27,CASAPDRANYGYTF,TGTGCCAGCGCTCCGGACAGAGCTAACTATGGCTACACCTTC
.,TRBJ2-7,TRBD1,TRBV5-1,CASSPGTGFSYEQYF,TGCGCCAGCAGCCCCGGGACAGGGTTCTCCTACGAGCAGTACTTC
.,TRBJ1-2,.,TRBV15,CATSRDHGATVLYGYTF,TGTGCCACCAGCAGAGATCATGGAGCCACCGTCCTCTATGGCTACACCTTC
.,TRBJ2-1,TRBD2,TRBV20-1,CSASSGRFPFF,TGCAGTGCTTCCAGCGGGAGGTTCCCGTTCTTC
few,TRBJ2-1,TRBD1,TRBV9,CASSDRGEYNEQFF,TGTGCCAGCAGCGACAGGGGAGAATACAATGAGCAGTTCTTC
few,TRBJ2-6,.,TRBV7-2,CASSSGDRYYSGANVLTF,TGTGCCAGCAGCTCCGGCGACCGCTACTACTCTGGGGCCAACGTCCTGACTTTC
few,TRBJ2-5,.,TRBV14,CASSLRLGRRETQYF,TGTGCCAGCAGCCTGCGACTAGGGAGGAGAGAGACCCAGTACTTC
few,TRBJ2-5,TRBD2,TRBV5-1,CASSPAQVGGLAGEETQYF,TGCGCCAGCAGCCCCGCCCAGGTGGGGGGCCTAGCGGGAGAAGAGACCCAGTACTTC
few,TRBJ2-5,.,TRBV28,CASSVGIGKETQYF,TGTGCCAGCAGTGTCGGAATCGGGAAAGAGACCCAGTACTTC
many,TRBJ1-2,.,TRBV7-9,CASSLQVDGYTF,TGTGCCAGCAGCTTACAAGTAGATGGCTACACCTTC
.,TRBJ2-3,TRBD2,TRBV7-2,CASSFVGGPDTQYF,TGTGCCAGCAGCTTTGTGGGAGGGCCAGATACGCAGTATTTT
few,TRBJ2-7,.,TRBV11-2,CASSLVAGYEQYF,TGTGCCAGCAGCTTAGTAGCCGGGTACGAGCAGTACTTC
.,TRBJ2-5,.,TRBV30,CAWSPGFGETQYF,TGTGCCTGGAGCCCGGGATTTGGGGAGACCCAGTACTTC
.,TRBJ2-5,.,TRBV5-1,CASSLGTLTRETQYF,TGCGCCAGCAGCTTGGGGACACTAACGCGGGAGACCCAGTACTTC
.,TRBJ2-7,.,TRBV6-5,CASSRAGLGHEQYF,TGTGCCAGCAGTCGAGCTGGATTGGGCCACGAGCAGTACTTC
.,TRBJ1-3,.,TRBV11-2,CASGQSSGNTIYF,TGTGCCAGCGGGCAGTCCTCCGGAAACACCATATATTTT
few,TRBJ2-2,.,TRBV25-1,CASTHRESTGELFF,TGTGCCAGCACCCACCGCGAGAGCACCGGGGAGCTGTTTTTT
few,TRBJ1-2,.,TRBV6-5,CASSLQASYGYTF,TGTGCCAGCAGTTTACAGGCGAGCTATGGCTACACCTTC
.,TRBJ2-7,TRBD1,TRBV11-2,CASSFRPGQTYEQYF,TGTGCCAGCAGCTTTAGACCGGGACAGACCTACGAGCAGTACTTC
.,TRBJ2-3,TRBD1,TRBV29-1,CSGGGTGGTDTQYF,TGCAGCGGGGGGGGGACAGGGGGCACAGATACGCAGTATTTT
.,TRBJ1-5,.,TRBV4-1,CASSSHAGGVADQPQHF,TGCGCCAGCAGCTCACATGCAGGAGGGGTCGCGGATCAGCCCCAGCATTTT
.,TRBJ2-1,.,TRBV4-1,CASSQGSYREQFF,TGCGCCAGCAGCCAAGGATCCTACCGTGAGCAGTTCTTC
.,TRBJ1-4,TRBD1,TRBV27,CASSLRTGLATNEKLFF,TGTGCCAGCAGTTTAAGGACAGGATTAGCAACTAATGAAAAACTGTTTTTT
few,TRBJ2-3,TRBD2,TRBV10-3,CAIRGLAGSTDTQYF,TGTGCCATCAGAGGACTAGCGGGGAGCACAGATACGCAGTATTTT
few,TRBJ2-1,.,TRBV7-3,CASSPYADSYNEQFF,TGTGCCAGCAGCCCCTATGCGGACAGCTACAATGAGCAGTTCTTC
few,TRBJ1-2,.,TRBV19,CATYSSGQGLGGYTF,TGTGCCACCTATTCCTCCGGGCAGGGGCTAGGCGGCTACACCTTC
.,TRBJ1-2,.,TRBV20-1,CSASWRGYTF,TGCAGTGCCTCCTGGCGGGGCTACACCTTC
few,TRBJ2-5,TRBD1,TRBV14,CASSLRQGTLQETQYF,TGTGCCAGCAGCCTGAGACAGGGCACTCTACAGGAGACCCAGTACTTC
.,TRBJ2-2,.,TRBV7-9,CASSLLRRAFTGELFF,TGTGCCAGCAGCTTATTGCGAAGAGCATTCACCGGGGAGCTGTTTTTT
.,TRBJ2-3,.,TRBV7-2,CASTFRGTDTQYF,TGTGCCAGCACCTTCCGGGGCACAGATACGCAGTATTTT
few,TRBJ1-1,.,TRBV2,CASSVDSYTEAFF,TGTGCCAGCAGTGTGGACTCTTACACTGAAGCTTTCTTT
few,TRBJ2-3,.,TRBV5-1,CASSFGTSTDTQYF,TGCGCCAGCAGCTTCGGGACTAGCACAGATACGCAGTATTTT
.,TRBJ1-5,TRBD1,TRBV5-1,CASSLNPRQGMGSNQPQHF,TGCGCCAGCAGCTTAAATCCGAGACAGGGAATGGGTAGCAATCAGCCCCAGCATTTT
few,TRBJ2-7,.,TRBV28,CASLSYEQYF,TGTGCCAGTCTTTCCTACGAGCAGTACTTC
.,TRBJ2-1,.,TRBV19,CASAPRRDYNEQFF,TGTGCCAGCGCCCCCCGCCGGGATTACAATGAGCAGTTCTTC
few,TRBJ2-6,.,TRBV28,CASRDRSGANVLTF,TGTGCCAGCAGGGACAGATCCGGGGCCAACGTCCTGACTTTC
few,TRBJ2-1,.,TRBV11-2,CASSSTRGNEQFF,TGTGCCAGCAGCTCGACTAGGGGTAATGAGCAGTTCTTC
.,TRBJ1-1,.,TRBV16,CASSQLRFGSNTEAFF,TGTGCCAGCAGCCAACTCCGGTTCGGGAGCAACACTGAAGCTTTCTTT
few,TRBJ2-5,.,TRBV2,CASSTTGETQYF,TGTGCCAGCAGTACAACAGGGGAGACCCAGTACTTC
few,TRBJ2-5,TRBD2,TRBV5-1,CASSPGTSGETQYF,TGCGCCAGCAGCCCTGGGACTAGTGGGGAGACCCAGTACTTC
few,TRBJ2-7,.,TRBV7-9,CASSLETGPSYEQYF,TGTGCCAGCAGCTTAGAAACTGGTCCATCCTACGAGCAGTACTTC
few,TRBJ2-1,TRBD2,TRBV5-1,CASNSPSSGNNEQFF,TGCGCCAGCAACTCCCCATCTAGCGGGAACAATGAGCAGTTCTTC
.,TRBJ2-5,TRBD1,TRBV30,CAWSPRDRQETQYF,TGTGCCTGGAGTCCCAGGGACAGGCAAGAGACCCAGTACTTC
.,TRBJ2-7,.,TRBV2,CASSEYYEQYF,TGTGCCAGCAGTGAATACTACGAGCAGTACTTC
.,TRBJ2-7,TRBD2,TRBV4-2,CASSQVGGRQGSYEQYF,TGTGCCAGCAGCCAAGTGGGCGGGAGACAAGGCTCCTACGAGCAGTACTTC
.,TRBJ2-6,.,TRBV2,CASLTSSGANVLTF,TGTGCCAGCCTTACGAGCTCTGGGGCCAACGTCCTGACTTTC
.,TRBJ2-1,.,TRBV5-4,CASSYRDSKSYNEQFF,TGTGCCAGCAGCTACCGGGACTCCAAATCCTACAATGAGCAGTTCTTC
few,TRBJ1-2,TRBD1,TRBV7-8,CASSDRDRGDYGYTF,TGTGCCAGCAGCGACCGGGACAGGGGGGACTATGGCTACACCTTC
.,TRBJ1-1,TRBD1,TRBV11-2,CASSLPQTGRSESFF,TGTGCCAGCAGCTTACCCCAGACAGGGCGTTCTGAGTCTTTCTTT
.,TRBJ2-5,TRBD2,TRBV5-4,CASSPPSGIRETQYF,TGTGCCAGCAGTCCCCCTAGCGGGATTAGGGAGACCCAGTACTTC
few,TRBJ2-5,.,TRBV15,CATSRDLTGRGETQYF,TGTGCCACCAGCAGAGATCTCACAGGGAGGGGAGAGACCCAGTACTTC